The rows below give T cell receptor beta chains drawn from one sample of a study of T cells in localized non-small cell lung cancer. Data came from immunoSEQ multiplex PCR; TCRdb stores just in-frame clones and leaves some out. The table shows over 20,000 clones, with 80% to 90% occurring only once. The material was peripheral blood, obtained before any cancer treatment. The receptors were gathered from a female donor at least 60 years old with stage I lung adenocarcinoma. The CDR3 runs from the conserved cysteine through the conserved F or W. A D gene is named only where the DNA matches it firmly. Expanded clones are given a class, and other clones once, few, many or no size at all.

TRBJ1-6,TRBD1,TRBV7-3,NA,CASSFRGQGQYSPLHF,TGTGCCAGCAGCTTTAGGGGACAGGGCCAGTATTCACCCCTCCACTTT
TRBJ2-7,NA,TRBV9,once,CASSVAGARSYEQYF,TGTGCCAGCAGCGTAGCTGGGGCCCGCTCCTACGAGCAGTACTTC
TRBJ2-3,TRBD1,TRBV18,NA,CASSPPGTGGDTQYF,TGTGCCAGCTCACCCCCGGGGACAGGGGGAGATACGCAGTATTTT
TRBJ2-1,TRBD2,TRBV6-5,NA,CASRDRLAGGREQFF,TGTGCCAGCAGAGATAGACTAGCGGGGGGGCGGGAGCAGTTCTTC
TRBJ2-5,NA,TRBV5-6,NA,CASSLRGQTAQYF,TGTGCCAGCAGTCTTCGAGGGCAGACGGCCCAGTACTTC
TRBJ2-2,NA,TRBV4-1,NA,CASSQESSGFFTGELFF,TGCGCCAGCAGCCAAGAGAGTAGCGGATTTTTCACCGGGGAGCTGTTTTTT
TRBJ2-7,NA,TRBV5-1,NA,CASSLVPGTGYEQYF,TGCGCCAGCAGCTTGGTACCAGGGACGGGATACGAGCAGTACTTC
TRBJ1-2,TRBD1,TRBV28,NA,CASSQGEDYGYTF,TGTGCCAGCAGTCAGGGGGAGGACTATGGCTACACCTTC
TRBJ1-2,NA,TRBV5-6,NA,CASSLERGLGYGYTF,TGTGCCAGCAGCTTGGAGCGGGGGCTAGGCTATGGCTACACCTTC
TRBJ2-1,TRBD2,TRBV5-4,NA,CASSHSRGVKIAGGNEQFF,TGTGCCAGCAGCCATTCACGGGGGGTTAAGATAGCGGGAGGGAATGAGCAGTTCTTC
TRBJ2-6,NA,TRBV19,NA,CASSTQGGGANVLTF,TGTGCCAGTAGTACCCAGGGCGGTGGGGCCAACGTCCTGACTTTC
TRBJ1-2,TRBD1,TRBV7-2,NA,CASSPFAGQPYGYTF,TGTGCCAGCAGCCCCTTCGCGGGACAGCCTTATGGCTACACCTTC
TRBJ1-6,TRBD1,TRBV5-8,NA,CASSLILGQGVYSPLHF,TGTGCCAGCAGCCTGATATTAGGACAGGGCGTCTATTCACCCCTCCACTTT
TRBJ2-3,NA,TRBV4-1,NA,CASSQAGLRADTQYF,TGCGCCAGCAGCCAAGCCGGTTTACGGGCAGATACGCAGTATTTT
TRBJ2-7,NA,TRBV30,NA,CAWSLLPGEQYF,TGTGCCTGGAGCCTCCTACCGGGGGAGCAGTACTTC
TRBJ2-5,TRBD1,TRBV6-1,once,CATRQGIWETQYF,TGTGCCACCAGACAGGGGATTTGGGAGACCCAGTACTTC
TRBJ2-7,NA,TRBV21-1,NA,CASSKGQDPYEQYF,TGTGCCAGCAGCAAAGGACAGGACCCCTACGAGCAGTACTTC
TRBJ2-5,NA,TRBV2,NA,CASSDGRGGETQYF,TGTGCCAGCAGTGATGGCAGGGGAGGAGAGACCCAGTACTTC
TRBJ2-7,NA,TRBV27,NA,CASRPSTYEQYF,TGTGCCAGCCGTCCATCTACCTACGAGCAGTACTTC
TRBJ1-3,TRBD1,TRBV2,NA,CASREGALGDTIYF,TGTGCCAGCAGAGAGGGGGCTCTTGGGGACACCATATATTTT
TRBJ2-1,TRBD2,TRBV19,NA,CASSPGLAGLGYNEQFF,TGTGCCAGTAGTCCGGGACTAGCGGGACTTGGATACAATGAGCAGTTCTTC
TRBJ1-2,NA,TRBV7-9,NA,CASSLASTDYGYTF,TGTGCCAGCAGCTTAGCTTCGACAGACTATGGCTACACCTTC
TRBJ2-5,TRBD2,TRBV7-9,NA,CASSLMRTSGSMGETQYF,TGTGCCAGCAGCTTAATGAGGACTAGCGGGAGCATGGGAGAGACCCAGTACTTC
TRBJ1-2,TRBD1,TRBV6-1,NA,CASRPGQDTAYGYTF,TGTGCCAGCAGACCGGGACAGGACACAGCCTATGGCTACACCTTC
TRBJ2-4,NA,TRBV18,NA,CASSADPKNIQYF,TGTGCCAGCTCAGCCGACCCGAAAAACATTCAGTACTTC
TRBJ1-2,NA,TRBV30,NA,CACVPGGALGGYTF,TGTGCCTGCGTCCCGGGGGGCGCCTTGGGTGGCTACACCTTC
TRBJ2-7,NA,TRBV6-5,NA,CASSYRSWQQYF,TGTGCCAGCAGTTATCGCAGCTGGCAGCAGTACTTC
TRBJ1-2,TRBD1,TRBV9,NA,CASSVGTGDINYGYTF,TGTGCCAGCAGCGTAGGGACAGGGGATATTAACTATGGCTACACCTTC
TRBJ2-1,NA,TRBV19,NA,CASTPTRVAANNEQFF,TGTGCCAGTACCCCAACGAGGGTAGCGGCGAACAATGAGCAGTTCTTC
TRBJ2-5,TRBD1,TRBV6-1,NA,CASSATGTVETQYF,TGTGCCAGCAGTGCTACCGGGACAGTGGAGACCCAGTACTTC
TRBJ2-5,NA,TRBV5-4,NA,CASSLAGRSSPPGTQYF,TGTGCCAGCAGCTTGGCAGGTCGGAGTAGCCCTCCTGGGACCCAGTACTTC
TRBJ1-3,TRBD1,TRBV13,NA,CASSPTGTGNTIYF,TGTGCCAGCAGCCCGACAGGGACCGGAAACACCATATATTTT
TRBJ1-5,NA,TRBV30,once,CAWGSWGDQPQHF,TGTGCCTGGGGTTCCTGGGGGGATCAGCCCCAGCATTTT
TRBJ2-2,NA,TRBV11-3,NA,CASRGQGGTGELFF,TGTGCCAGCAGGGGGCAGGGCGGCACCGGGGAGCTGTTTTTT
TRBJ2-6,NA,TRBV5-5,NA,CASQYRVTVMPSGANVLTF,TGTGCCAGCCAATATAGGGTGACAGTGATGCCCTCTGGGGCCAACGTCCTGACTTTC
TRBJ1-1,TRBD1,TRBV28,NA,CASSARQGSLLGTEAFF,TGTGCCAGCAGCGCACGACAGGGAAGTCTACTGGGGACTGAAGCTTTCTTT
TRBJ2-7,NA,TRBV6-6,few,CASSYGRGSSYEQYF,TGTGCCAGCAGTTACGGGCGAGGGAGCTCCTACGAGCAGTACTTC
TRBJ2-5,TRBD2,TRBV7-6,NA,CASSFGTSGVQETQYF,TGTGCCAGCAGCTTTGGGACTAGCGGGGTCCAAGAGACCCAGTACTTC